This TCR beta chain was sequenced during a study of cytomegalovirus exposure and HLA in healthy donors. Study-level results: An apparent linkage of common viral pathogens to several of the most significant clusters emerged in a later analysis.

For this clone: Its antigen is as yet unknown.

PCR used 60 Vbeta primers and 13 Jbeta primers. Using immunoSEQ multiplex PCR, the repertoire was profiled, and TCRdb retains in-frame clones only, with some absent. The sample lists 100,000 to 150,000 clones, 70% to 80% seen once, with 2.6% in the top ten. Germline assignment: CDR1 MNHNS and CDR2 SASEGT. CDR3 length: 15 residues. The sequence derives from a woman aged 60 to 75 in good health and CMV-seropositive. This rearrangement joins TRBV6-1 to TRBJ2-6, with D tentatively TRBD2 (5 bases). Source material: PBMCs. This CDR3 is CLAGPAGSGANVLTF. CDR3 sequence (DNA): TGTCTAGCCGGGCCGGCAGGCTCTGGGGCCAACGTCCTGACTTTC.